The rows below give T cell receptor beta chains drawn from one sample of a study of shared clonotypes between healthy human individuals. TCRdb's table, derived via immunoSEQ multiplex PCR, lists solely in-frame clones and lacks some. The sample carries more than 1 million clones, approximately 80% recorded once. The material sequenced was memory CD4+ T cells from PBMCs. These receptors originate from a man aged 18 to 30 in good health. Some clones in this sample may be carry-over from other donors' samples. Each CDR3 is given with its conserved first and last residue. A D gene is named only where the DNA matches it firmly. Rows give clone size only sometimes, using once, few, many, or a class for an expanded clone.

V: TRBV6-5
size: -
D: -
J: TRBJ2-3
CDR3: CASSYHLPTDTQYF
DNA: TGTGCCAGCAGTTATCATCTACCCACAGATACGCAGTATTTT

V: TRBV5-1
size: -
D: -
J: TRBJ2-1
CDR3: CASSSFGQSSYNEQFF
DNA: TGCGCCAGCAGCTCGTTTGGACAGTCCTCCTACAATGAGCAGTTCTTC

V: TRBV13
size: -
D: TRBD1
J: TRBJ1-4
CDR3: CASSLERQGREKLFF
DNA: TGTGCCAGCAGCTTAGAACGACAGGGTCGAGAAAAACTGTTTTTT

V: TRBV5-5
size: -
D: -
J: TRBJ1-2
CDR3: CASSQTELYGYTF
DNA: TGTGCCAGCAGCCAAACAGAGCTTTATGGCTACACCTTC

V: TRBV28
size: -
D: -
J: TRBJ2-7
CDR3: CASSTGSRGEDEQYF
DNA: TGTGCCAGCAGTACAGGGTCCAGGGGGGAGGACGAGCAGTACTTC

V: TRBV15
size: -
D: TRBD2
J: TRBJ2-3
CDR3: CATRGLAGLGTDTQYF
DNA: TGTGCCACCAGGGGACTAGCGGGACTTGGTACAGATACGCAGTATTTT

V: TRBV19
size: -
D: -
J: TRBJ2-2
CDR3: CATQQDRTISTGELFF
DNA: TGTGCCACACAACAGGACAGAACAATAAGCACCGGGGAGCTGTTTTTT

V: TRBV28
size: -
D: -
J: TRBJ1-1
CDR3: CASSSYNTEAFF
DNA: TGTGCCAGCAGTTCATATAACACTGAAGCTTTCTTT

V: TRBV7-2
size: -
D: -
J: TRBJ1-2
CDR3: CASSWGGDANYGYTF
DNA: TGTGCCAGCAGCTGGGGTGGGGACGCTAACTATGGCTACACCTTC

V: TRBV5-1
size: -
D: -
J: TRBJ2-5
CDR3: CASSFGPRETQYF
DNA: TGCGCCAGCAGCTTTGGACCGAGGGAGACCCAGTACTTC

V: TRBV29-1
size: many
D: -
J: TRBJ1-1
CDR3: CSVGGGWGMNTEAFF
DNA: TGCAGCGTCGGTGGGGGTTGGGGGATGAACACTGAAGCTTTCTTT

V: TRBV29-1
size: -
D: TRBD1
J: TRBJ2-7
CDR3: CSVAAGQGYEQYF
DNA: TGCAGCGTTGCGGCGGGACAGGGCTACGAGCAGTACTTC

V: TRBV29-1
size: -
D: TRBD2
J: TRBJ2-7
CDR3: CSVLGTSGAYEQYF
DNA: TGCAGCGTGCTCGGGACTAGCGGCGCCTACGAGCAGTACTTC

V: TRBV29-1
size: once
D: -
J: TRBJ2-7
CDR3: CSVTGSSYEQYF
DNA: TGCAGCGTTACCGGGAGTAGCTACGAGCAGTACTTC

V: TRBV28
size: -
D: -
J: TRBJ2-7
CDR3: CASRPTGTHYEQYF
DNA: TGTGCCAGCAGGCCAACCGGGACACACTACGAGCAGTACTTC

V: TRBV6-4
size: -
D: -
J: TRBJ1-1
CDR3: CASRDLSGTRAFF
DNA: TGTGCCAGCAGGGACCTGTCGGGGACGAGGGCTTTCTTT

V: TRBV19
size: -
D: -
J: TRBJ1-4
CDR3: CASSIRRQSNEKLFF
DNA: TGTGCCAGTAGTATAAGAAGACAGTCTAATGAAAAACTGTTTTTT

V: TRBV28
size: -
D: -
J: TRBJ2-7
CDR3: CASRGSQGSYEQYF
DNA: TGTGCCAGCAGGGGTAGTCAGGGTTCGTACGAGCAGTACTTC

V: TRBV18
size: -
D: -
J: TRBJ1-5
CDR3: CASSPSEDQPQHF
DNA: TGTGCCAGCTCCCCGTCGGAAGATCAGCCCCAGCATTTT

V: TRBV28
size: -
D: TRBD2
J: TRBJ2-5
CDR3: CASVSRGVGVETQYF
DNA: TGTGCCAGCGTGAGTCGGGGGGTAGGCGTGGAGACCCAGTACTTC

V: TRBV27
size: -
D: TRBD1
J: TRBJ2-7
CDR3: CASSLPNRGRYEQYF
DNA: TGTGCCAGCAGTTTACCGAACAGGGGGCGCTACGAGCAGTACTTC

V: TRBV10-3
size: -
D: -
J: TRBJ2-1
CDR3: CAISADASSYNEQFF
DNA: TGTGCCATCAGCGCGGACGCCAGCTCCTACAATGAGCAGTTCTTC

V: TRBV14
size: -
D: -
J: TRBJ2-7
CDR3: CASSPQILNEQYF
DNA: TGTGCCAGCAGCCCCCAAATCTTGAACGAGCAGTACTTC

V: TRBV25-1
size: -
D: -
J: TRBJ1-2
CDR3: CASSVGAGAAGYTF
DNA: TGTGCCAGCAGTGTAGGGGCGGGAGCGGCCGGCTACACCTTC

V: TRBV18
size: -
D: -
J: TRBJ2-7
CDR3: CASSPGTSSYEQYF
DNA: TGTGCCAGCTCACCTGGGACATCTTCCTACGAGCAGTACTTC

V: TRBV6-1
size: -
D: -
J: TRBJ1-2
CDR3: CASSEALGKNYGYTF
DNA: TGTGCCAGCAGTGAAGCGCTAGGGAAAAACTATGGCTACACCTTC

V: TRBV5-6
size: -
D: TRBD1
J: TRBJ1-2
CDR3: CASSFPSGTVGGYTF
DNA: TGTGCCAGCAGTTTTCCTTCCGGGACAGTAGGTGGCTACACCTTC

V: TRBV28
size: few
D: -
J: TRBJ1-2
CDR3: CASSSSLGRHYGYTF
DNA: TGTGCCAGCAGTTCTTCCCTAGGCAGACACTATGGCTACACCTTC

V: TRBV19
size: -
D: -
J: TRBJ1-3
CDR3: CASSIGISGNTIYF
DNA: TGTGCCAGTAGTATCGGCATCTCTGGAAACACCATATATTTT

V: TRBV10-2
size: -
D: TRBD2
J: TRBJ2-2
CDR3: CASSVLAGLKAANTGELFF
DNA: TGCGCCAGCAGTGTGCTAGCGGGCCTAAAGGCGGCGAACACCGGGGAGCTGTTTTTT

V: TRBV28
size: -
D: TRBD2
J: TRBJ2-2
CDR3: CASSSPPGGTGELFF
DNA: TGTGCCAGCAGTTCCCCTCCGGGGGGGACCGGGGAGCTGTTTTTT

V: TRBV5-1
size: -
D: -
J: TRBJ2-3
CDR3: CASSVSRGARTDTQYF
DNA: TGCGCCAGCAGCGTGTCTCGAGGGGCCCGCACAGATACGCAGTATTTT

V: TRBV4-1
size: -
D: -
J: TRBJ1-2
CDR3: CASSQVGWGRGYTF
DNA: TGCGCCAGCAGCCAAGTGGGGTGGGGTCGGGGCTACACCTTC